This T cell receptor beta chain was recovered during a study of T cells in Graves' hyperthyroidism and ophthalmopathy. TCR beta CDR3 regions were amplified from RNA transcripts. RT-PCR in the first round (using the HTBI primer set) targeted the TCR CDR3. MiXCR was run by TCRdb on the multiplex PCR reads, yielding one entry per CDR3 protein. Here the sample spans over 250,000 distinct CDR3 sequences, about 18% being singletons. Germline CDR1 MNHNS, CDR2 SASEGT. This CDR3 region has 14 residues. J was trimmed by 6 bases and V by 7 bases; bases with no gene match: 9. In its sample, this clonotype was seen a few times.

Sample: blood. The chain is built from TRBV6-1 and TRBJ2-3, with 8 bases matching TRBD2. This TCR was sampled from a woman aged 55-70 years with Graves' ophthalmopathy. CDR3 nucleotides: TGTGCCAGCACCTCCGGGGGGGCGGGTGATACGCAGTATTTT. Translated, it gives CASTSGGAGDTQYF.